The 24 T cell receptor beta chains in this list originate from one sample, sequenced in a study of identical twins. TCRdb reanalysed the 5' RACE reads using MiXCR and keeps one entry per CDR3 protein. The sample has 350,000 or so distinct CDR3 sequences, 9% to 10% seen once. The source material was naive T cells sorted from blood. Source of these receptors: a woman between 50 and 59 years old in good health.

The sample holds a few counts of this clonotype. The chain employs TRBV24-1 and TRBJ2-2; D not resolved. The CDR3 runs to 16 residues. CDR1 KGHDR and CDR2 SFDVKD come from the germline V gene. V was trimmed by 0 bases and J by 7 bases, leaving 14 bases between them. The CDR3 region has the DNA TGTGCCACCAGTGATTTGTCGGACCCAGCTGGCGGGGAGCTGTTTTTT. Translation gives CATSDLSDPAGGELFF.

This clonotype occurred a few times. This chain joins TRBV7-8 and TRBJ2-1, with 11 bases identical to TRBD2. The CDR3 is 17 amino acids. Germline assignment: CDR1 SGHVS and CDR2 FQNEAQ. The J segment lost 5 bases and the V segment lost 2 bases, leaving 8 bases of the junction unmatched. The CDR3 bases are TGTGCCAGCAGCTTATCCACGGGACTAGCGGACAACAATGAGCAGTTCTTC. Its translation is CASSLSTGLADNNEQFF.

The sample holds a few counts of this clonotype. The chain carries TRBV5-1 and TRBJ2-1; D remains unclear. The CDR3 totals 15 residues. The V end was cut by 3 bases, the J end by 2 bases, with 12 bases between. Germline CDR1 is SGHRS and CDR2 is YFSETQ. CDR3: CASSSYSRTYNEQFF. The CDR3, as DNA: TGCGCCAGCAGCTCATACTCCCGAACCTACAATGAGCAGTTCTTC.

Only a few counts were recorded for this clonotype. The V call is TRBV29-1, the J call TRBJ2-1; TRBD1 aligns across 8 bases. Germline V gene data show CDR1 as SQVTM and CDR2 as ANQGSEA. V shed 7 bases and J 3 bases; nucleotides not matched to a gene: 8. The CDR3 runs to 14 residues. The chain's CDR3 is CSERQGRLYNEQFF. CDR3 DNA: TGCAGCGAACGACAGGGGCGCCTCTACAATGAGCAGTTCTTC.

This clonotype has at least ten counts. The genes are TRBV20-1 and TRBJ2-3, with no clear D. Germline V lookup: CDR1 DFQATT, CDR2 SNEGSKA (reference sequence). Trimming shortened V by 3 bases and J by 2 bases, and 9 bases separated the two germline ends. The CDR3 loop spans 13 amino acids. The CDR3 protein is CSASSRVTDTQYF. Here the CDR3 DNA reads TGCAGTGCTAGTAGTCGGGTCACAGATACGCAGTATTTT.

This clonotype was counted only a few times. The chain is built from TRBV12-3 or TRBV12-4 and TRBJ2-3; TRBD2 might be the D (6 bases). Trimming removed 7 bases at V and 2 bases at J, with 13 bases between. This CDR3 spans 14 amino acids. CDR3 in DNA: TGTGCCAGCAAAGCGGCGGGAACCACAGATACGCAGTATTTT. Protein sequence: CASKAAGTTDTQYF.

The gene calls are TRBV18 and TRBJ1-2; D remains ambiguous. The germline CDR1 and CDR2 sequences are KGHSH and LQKENI. The CDR3 consists of 12 residues. V was cut by 5 bases and J by 9 bases, with 13 bases left in between. The CDR3 sequence is CASSNGGERYTF. Here the CDR3 DNA reads TGTGCCAGCTCAAATGGCGGGGAACGCTACACCTTC.

The chain joins TRBV19 to TRBJ2-5; D is unclear. The CDR3 is made up of 15 amino acids. The V end was cut by 5 bases, the J end by 1 base, with 14 bases between. Germline loops: CDR1 LNHDA, CDR2 SQIVND (reference sequence). Here the CDR3 DNA reads TGTGCCAGTAGTCGAAGGGCTGTGTCCCAAGAGACCCAGTACTTC. It specifies CASSRRAVSQETQYF.

The gene calls are TRBV7-8 and TRBJ2-2; D call uncertain. The V end lost 0 bases, the J end lost 7 bases, and 9 bases lay between the germline ends. In germline, CDR1 is SGHVS, CDR2 FQNEAQ. The CDR3 covers 14 residues. The CDR3 sequence is CASSLAQRIGELFF. In nucleotides, the CDR3 is TGTGCCAGCAGCTTAGCGCAGCGTATCGGGGAGCTGTTTTTT.

This clonotype came up a few times. V is TRBV3-1 and J is TRBJ2-1; D gene uncertain. Germline lookup yields CDR1 LGHDT and CDR2 YNNKEL (reference sequence). V was trimmed by 4 bases and J by 5 bases, leaving 15 bases between them. This CDR3 has 15 residues. The CDR3 loop reads CASSLQPAVNNEQFF. As DNA, the CDR3 is TGTGCCAGCAGCCTGCAACCTGCAGTTAACAATGAGCAGTTCTTC.

The V gene is TRBV5-1, the J gene TRBJ2-1, with TRBD2 matching 7 bases. With V trimmed by 6 bases and J by 5 bases, 14 bases remained unmatched. Germline lookup yields CDR1 SGHRS and CDR2 YFSETQ. The CDR3 sequence is 16 residues long. CDR3 amino acids: CASIRTRDFGNNEQFF. The CDR3 DNA sequence: TGCGCCAGCATCAGGACTAGAGATTTTGGGAACAATGAGCAGTTCTTC.

This clonotype was counted a few times. DNA for the CDR3: TGTGCCAGCAGTTTATCCGGCGCGGGTCGCCTCTACGAGCAGTACTTC. Amino acid sequence: CASSLSGAGRLYEQYF. This chain uses TRBV27 with TRBJ2-7, with D tentatively TRBD2 (5 bases). The CDR3 spans 16 residues. V lost 0 bases and J lost 3, with 15 bases in between. Per germline, CDR1 MNHEY and CDR2 SMNVEV (reference sequence).

The chain couples TRBV29-1 to TRBJ1-2, with TRBD1 matching over 8 bases. In germline, CDR1 is SQVTM, CDR2 ANQGSEA. This CDR3 region has 12 residues. J was trimmed by 2 bases and V by 7 bases; bases with no gene match: 3. The CDR3 DNA sequence: TGCAGCGCCAGGACAGGGAACTATGGCTACACCTTC. This encodes CSARTGNYGYTF.

This clonotype appeared many times. The chain links TRBV5-1 to TRBJ2-1; D unclear. The CDR3 is made up of 14 amino acids. Trimming removed 0 bases at V and 6 bases at J, with 10 bases between. Germline CDR1 reads SGHRS; CDR2 reads YFSETQ. CDR3 nucleotide sequence: TGCGCCAGCAGCTTGGGGCTAGAAGGCAATGAGCAGTTCTTC. It translates to CASSLGLEGNEQFF.

A few counts support this clonotype. V is TRBV4-1 and J is TRBJ2-5; D not certain. V shed 0 bases and J shed 2 bases, with 7 bases lying between them. The CDR3 is 14 amino acids. CDR1 and CDR2 (germline): MGHRA, YSYEKL. The CDR3 DNA sequence: TGCGCCAGCAGCCAAGATGTGGGACAAGAGACCCAGTACTTC. This gives the protein CASSQDVGQETQYF.

V usage is TRBV20-1 and J usage is TRBJ2-5; D is unclear. Looked up from germline, CDR1 is DFQATT and CDR2 is SNEGSKA (reference sequence). V lost 4 bases, J lost 5 bases, and 17 bases lay in between. The CDR3 has 14 residues. The CDR3, as DNA: TGCAGTGCTACCCTCCTAGTGGGAAGTGAGACCCAGTACTTC. This codes for CSATLLVGSETQYF.

This clonotype occurred many times. The rearrangement links TRBV15 to TRBJ2-1, with TRBD2 matching over 9 bases. The J segment lost 0 bases and the V segment lost 5 bases, leaving 2 bases of the junction unmatched. Germline assignment: CDR1 LNHNV and CDR2 YYDKDF (reference sequence). The CDR3 is 15 residues long. The CDR3, as DNA: TGTGCCACCAGCGGTAGCGGGAGCTCCTACAATGAGCAGTTCTTC. Protein sequence: CATSGSGSSYNEQFF.

This clonotype was counted many times. The V and J genes are TRBV2 and TRBJ1-6, with D hard to call. There are 11 residues in the CDR3. Germline-derived CDR1 and CDR2 are SNHLY and FYNNEI. Trimming removed 9 bases at V and 7 bases at J, with 7 bases between. CDR3 in amino acids: CASRVNSPLHF. As DNA, the CDR3 is TGTGCCAGTAGGGTCAATTCACCCCTCCACTTT.

CDR3 coding DNA: TGTGCCAGCAGGCGAGGACAGGGCACTGAAGCTTTCTTT. As protein: CASRRGQGTEAFF. The chain couples TRBV12-3 or TRBV12-4 to TRBJ1-1, with TRBD1 matching 8 bases. Losses at the gene ends were 6 bases for V and 4 bases for J; bases not matched to a gene: 4. This CDR3 contains 13 residues.

The V gene is TRBV19, the J gene TRBJ1-2; D ambiguous. Germline CDR1 is LNHDA and CDR2 is SQIVND (reference sequence). V shed 3 bases and J shed 4 bases, with 9 bases lying between them. The CDR3 contains 13 residues. The CDR3 spells CASSIPSGYGYTF. In DNA form, the CDR3 reads TGTGCCAGTAGTATCCCTAGTGGCTATGGCTACACCTTC.

This clonotype turned up a few times. The chain couples TRBV24-1 to TRBJ2-5; D might be TRBD2 (5 bases). This CDR3 has 13 residues. The V gene's germline CDR1 is KGHDR and CDR2 SFDVKD. The ends were cut back, 7 bases at V and 2 bases at J, with 10 bases in the middle. In DNA form, the CDR3 reads TGTGCCACCAGAGGAGGCTCACAAGAGACCCAGTACTTC. This encodes CATRGGSQETQYF.

In this sample, this clonotype turned up many times. This chain connects TRBV29-1 to TRBJ2-1, with D unclear. The germline CDR1 and CDR2 sequences are SQVTM and ANQGSEA. V lost 5 bases and J lost 0, with 11 bases in between. The CDR3 is 14 amino acids. CDR3: CSVRTESSYNEQFF. The CDR3 region has the DNA TGCAGCGTTCGAACTGAGAGCTCCTACAATGAGCAGTTCTTC.

This clonotype was seen only a few times. The chain links TRBV20-1 to TRBJ1-5; 9 bases map to TRBD1. The germline CDR1 and CDR2 sequences are DFQATT and SNEGSKA (reference sequence). CDR3 length equals 14 residues. After removal of 3 bases from V and 5 bases from J, the junction contained 5 bases not matched to a gene. CDR3 DNA: TGCAGTGCTAGTTACGGACAGGGGTATCAGCCCCAGCATTTT. Residues: CSASYGQGYQPQHF.

The chain couples TRBV30 to TRBJ2-3; maybe TRBD2 (5 bases). Trimming shortened V by 3 bases and J by 0 bases, and 10 bases separated the two germline ends. Per germline, CDR1 GTSNPN and CDR2 SVGIG (reference sequence). The CDR3 length is 14 residues. CDR3 nucleotides: TGTGCCTGGAGAGAGGGATGGAGCACAGATACGCAGTATTTT. It yields the protein CAWREGWSTDTQYF.